This TCR beta chain was obtained from a study of blood T cell repertoires in COVID-19. Study information: The United States, Italy and Spain were the sources of the acute and convalescent COVID-19 samples.

Only in-frame clones appear in the TCRdb table, and some are missing; sequencing was by immunoSEQ multiplex PCR. The table includes roughly 77,000 clones, 79% detected once. This CDR3 has 14 amino acids. J lost 5 bases, V lost 3 bases, and 2 bases had no gene match. From germline, CDR1 is SGDLS and CDR2 YYNGEE. The chain couples TRBV9 to TRBJ1-4; 9 nucleotides match TRBD1. The origin of this receptor is a man aged 55 to 70 with active or convalescent COVID-19. Sequenced: peripheral blood. CDR3 coding DNA: TGTGCCAGCAGCGCCGGGACAGGGAATGAAAAACTGTTTTTT. Its protein product is CASSAGTGNEKLFF. Filled out from reference TRBV9 and TRBJ1-4, the complete variable domain reads DSGVTQTPKHLITATGQRVTLRCSPRSGDLSVYWYQQSLDQGLQFLIQYYNGEERAKGNILERFSAQQFPDLHSELNLSSLELGDSALYFCASSAGTGNEKLFFGSGTQLSVL.